This TCR beta chain was recorded in a study of siplizumab effects on memory and regulatory T cells. Sequenced by immunoSEQ multiplex PCR; TCRdb stores in-frame clones only, minus some. The sample yields roughly 62,000 clones, roughly 85% seen once. This clone was counted a single time. Material: memory CD4+ T cells sorted from blood. This clonotype originated in a human donor in good health.

This chain's CDR3 is CATLGQGQEQPQHF. CDR3 sequence (DNA): TGTGCCACCCTGGGACAGGGGCAAGAACAGCCCCAGCATTTT. The rearrangement links TRBV2 to TRBJ1-5; 10 nucleotides match TRBD1. J gave up 7 bases and V 10 bases, and 10 bases lay outside the gene matches. CDR3 length: 14 residues. CDR1 and CDR2 (germline): SNHLY, FYNNEI.